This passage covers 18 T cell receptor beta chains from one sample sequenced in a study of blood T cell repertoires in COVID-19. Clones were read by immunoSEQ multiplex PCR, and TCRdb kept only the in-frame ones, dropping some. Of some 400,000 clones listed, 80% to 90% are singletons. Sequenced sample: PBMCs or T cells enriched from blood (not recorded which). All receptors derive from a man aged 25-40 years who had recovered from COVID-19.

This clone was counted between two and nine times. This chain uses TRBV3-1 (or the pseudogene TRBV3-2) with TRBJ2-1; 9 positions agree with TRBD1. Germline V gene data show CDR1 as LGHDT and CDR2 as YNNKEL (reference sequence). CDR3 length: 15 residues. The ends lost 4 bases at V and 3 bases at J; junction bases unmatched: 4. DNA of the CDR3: TGTGCCAGCAGCCCCCGGGACAGGGACTACAATGAGCAGTTCTTC. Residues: CASSPRDRDYNEQFF.

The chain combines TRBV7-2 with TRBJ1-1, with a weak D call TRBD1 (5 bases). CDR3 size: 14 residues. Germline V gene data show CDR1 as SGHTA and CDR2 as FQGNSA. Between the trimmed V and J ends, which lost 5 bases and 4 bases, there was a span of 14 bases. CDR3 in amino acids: CASSIGQSGTEAFF. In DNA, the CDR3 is TGTGCCAGCAGCATCGGACAATCGGGCACTGAAGCTTTCTTT.

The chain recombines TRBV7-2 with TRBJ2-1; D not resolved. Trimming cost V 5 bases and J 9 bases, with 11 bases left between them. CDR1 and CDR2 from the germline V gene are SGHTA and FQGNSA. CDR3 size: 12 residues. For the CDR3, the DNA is TGTGCCAGCAGCCCCCGGTTTGTTGAGCAGTTCTTC. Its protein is CASSPRFVEQFF.

CDR3 amino acids: CASSEARQGAHTIYF. The CDR3 DNA reads TGTGCCAGCAGTGAAGCCCGCCAGGGTGCACACACCATATATTTT. This chain uses TRBV6-1 with TRBJ1-3; tentative D call: TRBD1 (5 bases). V was cut by 0 bases and J by 8 bases, with 14 bases left in between. Per germline, CDR1 MNHNS and CDR2 SASEGT. The CDR3 totals 15 residues.

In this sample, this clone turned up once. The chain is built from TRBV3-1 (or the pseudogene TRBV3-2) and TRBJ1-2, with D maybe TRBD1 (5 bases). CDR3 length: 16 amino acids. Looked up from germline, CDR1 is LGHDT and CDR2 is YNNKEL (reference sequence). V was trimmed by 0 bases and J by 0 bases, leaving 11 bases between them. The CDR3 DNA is TGTGCCAGCAGCCAAGATCCGGCGGACACTAACTATGGCTACACCTTC. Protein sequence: CASSQDPADTNYGYTF.

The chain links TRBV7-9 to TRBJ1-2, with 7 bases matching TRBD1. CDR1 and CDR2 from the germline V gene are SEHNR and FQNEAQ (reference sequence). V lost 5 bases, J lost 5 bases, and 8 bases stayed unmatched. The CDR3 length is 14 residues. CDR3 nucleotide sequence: TGTGCCAGCAGCGTTCGCGGACAGGAGTATGGCTACACCTTC. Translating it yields CASSVRGQEYGYTF.

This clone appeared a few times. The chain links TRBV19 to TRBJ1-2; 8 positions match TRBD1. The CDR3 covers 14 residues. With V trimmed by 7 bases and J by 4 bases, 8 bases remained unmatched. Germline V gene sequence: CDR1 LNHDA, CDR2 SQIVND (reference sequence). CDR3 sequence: CASNGGQETYGYTF. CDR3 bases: TGTGCCAGTAATGGGGGACAGGAGACCTATGGCTACACCTTC.

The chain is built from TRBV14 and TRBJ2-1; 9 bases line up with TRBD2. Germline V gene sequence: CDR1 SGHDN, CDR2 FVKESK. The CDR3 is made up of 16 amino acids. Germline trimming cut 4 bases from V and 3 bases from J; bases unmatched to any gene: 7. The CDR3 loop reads CASSLLTSGNYNEQFF. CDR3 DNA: TGTGCCAGCAGCCTCCTGACTAGCGGAAACTACAATGAGCAGTTCTTC.

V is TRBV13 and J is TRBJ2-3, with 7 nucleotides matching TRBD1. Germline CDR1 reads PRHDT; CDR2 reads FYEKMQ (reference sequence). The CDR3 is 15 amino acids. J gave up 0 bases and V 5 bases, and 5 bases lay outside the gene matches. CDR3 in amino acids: CASSQTGVSTDTQYF. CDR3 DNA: TGTGCCAGCAGCCAAACAGGGGTTAGCACAGATACGCAGTATTTT. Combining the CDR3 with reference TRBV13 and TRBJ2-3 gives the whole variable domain AAGVIQSPRHLIKEKRETATLKCYPIPRHDTVYWYQQGPGQDPQFLISFYEKMQSDKGSIPDRFSAQQFSDYHSELNMSSLELGDSALYFCASSQTGVSTDTQYFGPGTRLTVL.

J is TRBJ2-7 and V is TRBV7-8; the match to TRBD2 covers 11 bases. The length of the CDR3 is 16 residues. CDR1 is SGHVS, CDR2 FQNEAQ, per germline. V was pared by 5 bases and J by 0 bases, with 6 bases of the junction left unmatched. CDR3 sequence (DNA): TGTGCCAGCAGCGAGGCCGGGACTAGCGGCTCCTACGAGCAGTACTTC. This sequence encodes CASSEAGTSGSYEQYF. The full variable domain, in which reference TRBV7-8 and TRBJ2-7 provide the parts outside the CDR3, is GAGVSQSPRYKVAKRGQDVALRCDPISGHVSLFWYQQALGQGPEFLTYFQNEAQLDKSGLPSDRFFAERPEGSVSTLKIQRTQQEDSAVYLCASSEAGTSGSYEQYFGPGTRLTVT.

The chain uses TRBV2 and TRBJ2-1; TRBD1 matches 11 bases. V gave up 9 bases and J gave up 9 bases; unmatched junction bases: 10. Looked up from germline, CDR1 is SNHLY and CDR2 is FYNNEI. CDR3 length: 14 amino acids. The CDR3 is CASKPGQGEFEQFF. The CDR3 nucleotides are TGTGCCAGTAAACCGGGACAGGGGGAATTTGAGCAGTTCTTC.

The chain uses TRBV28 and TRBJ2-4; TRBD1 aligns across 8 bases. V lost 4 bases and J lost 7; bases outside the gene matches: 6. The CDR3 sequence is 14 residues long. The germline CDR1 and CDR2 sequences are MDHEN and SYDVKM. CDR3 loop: CASSSMDRANIQYF. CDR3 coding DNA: TGTGCCAGCAGTTCCATGGACAGGGCCAACATTCAGTACTTC.

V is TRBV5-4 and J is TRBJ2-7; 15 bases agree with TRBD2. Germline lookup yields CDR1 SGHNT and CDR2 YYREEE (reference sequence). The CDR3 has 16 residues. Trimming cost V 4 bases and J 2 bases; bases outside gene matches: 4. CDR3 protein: CASSPGTSGRPYEQYF. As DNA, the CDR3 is TGTGCCAGCAGCCCCGGGACTAGCGGGAGGCCCTACGAGCAGTACTTC.

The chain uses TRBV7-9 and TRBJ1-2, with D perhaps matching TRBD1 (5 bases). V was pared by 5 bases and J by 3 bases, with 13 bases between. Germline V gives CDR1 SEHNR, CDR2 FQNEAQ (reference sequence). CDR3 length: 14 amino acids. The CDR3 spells CASSQGVQYYGYTF. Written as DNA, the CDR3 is TGTGCCAGCAGCCAAGGGGTCCAGTACTATGGCTACACCTTC.

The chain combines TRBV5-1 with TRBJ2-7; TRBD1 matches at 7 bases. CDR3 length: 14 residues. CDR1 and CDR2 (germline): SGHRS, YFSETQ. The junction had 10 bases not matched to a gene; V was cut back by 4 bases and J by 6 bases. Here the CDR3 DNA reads TGCGCCAGCAGCCTAGGACAGGCTCTGGGCGAGCAGTACTTC. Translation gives CASSLGQALGEQYF.

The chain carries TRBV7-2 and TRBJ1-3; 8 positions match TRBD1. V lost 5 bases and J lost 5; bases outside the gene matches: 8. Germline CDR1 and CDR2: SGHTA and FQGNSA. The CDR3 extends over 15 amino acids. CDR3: CASSPGGQGRNTIYF. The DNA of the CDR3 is TGTGCCAGCAGCCCAGGGGGCCAGGGAAGAAACACCATATATTTT.

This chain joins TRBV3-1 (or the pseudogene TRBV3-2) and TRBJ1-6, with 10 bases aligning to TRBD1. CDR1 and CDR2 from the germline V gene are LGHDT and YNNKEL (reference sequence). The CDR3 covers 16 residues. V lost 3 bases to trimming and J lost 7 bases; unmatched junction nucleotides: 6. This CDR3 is CASSHIGQGGNSPLHF. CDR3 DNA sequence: TGTGCCAGCAGCCATATAGGACAGGGGGGAAATTCACCCCTCCACTTT.

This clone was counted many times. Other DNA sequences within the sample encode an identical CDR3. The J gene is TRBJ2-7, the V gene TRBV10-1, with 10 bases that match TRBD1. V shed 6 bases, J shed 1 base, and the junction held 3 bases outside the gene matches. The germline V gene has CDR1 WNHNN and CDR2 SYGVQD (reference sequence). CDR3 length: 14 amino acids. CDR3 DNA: TGCGCCAGCAGGCCGGGACAGGGGTCCTACGAGCAGTACTTC. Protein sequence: CASRPGQGSYEQYF.